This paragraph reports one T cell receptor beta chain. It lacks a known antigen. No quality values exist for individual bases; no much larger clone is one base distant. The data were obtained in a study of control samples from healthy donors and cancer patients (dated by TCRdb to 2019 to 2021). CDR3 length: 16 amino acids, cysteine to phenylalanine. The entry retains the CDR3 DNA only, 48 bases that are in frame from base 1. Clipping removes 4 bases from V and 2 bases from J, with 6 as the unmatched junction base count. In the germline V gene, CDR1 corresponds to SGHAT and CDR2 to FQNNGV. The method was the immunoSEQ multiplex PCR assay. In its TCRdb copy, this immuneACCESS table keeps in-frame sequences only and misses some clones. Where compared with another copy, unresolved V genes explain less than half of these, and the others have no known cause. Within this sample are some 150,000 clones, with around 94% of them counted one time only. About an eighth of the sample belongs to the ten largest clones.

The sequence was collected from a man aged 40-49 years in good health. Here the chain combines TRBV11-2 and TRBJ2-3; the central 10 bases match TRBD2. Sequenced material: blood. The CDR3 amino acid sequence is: CASSSISGGLTDTQYF. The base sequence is TGTGCCAGCAGCTCCATTAGCGGGGGGCTCACAGATACGCAGTATTTT. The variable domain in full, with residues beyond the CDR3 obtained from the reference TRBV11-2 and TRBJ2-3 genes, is EAGVAQSPRYKIIEKRQSVAFWCNPISGHATLYWYQQILGQGPKLLIQFQNNGVVDDSQLPKDRFSAERLKGVDSTLKIQPAKLEDSAVYLCASSSISGGLTDTQYFGPGTRLTVL.